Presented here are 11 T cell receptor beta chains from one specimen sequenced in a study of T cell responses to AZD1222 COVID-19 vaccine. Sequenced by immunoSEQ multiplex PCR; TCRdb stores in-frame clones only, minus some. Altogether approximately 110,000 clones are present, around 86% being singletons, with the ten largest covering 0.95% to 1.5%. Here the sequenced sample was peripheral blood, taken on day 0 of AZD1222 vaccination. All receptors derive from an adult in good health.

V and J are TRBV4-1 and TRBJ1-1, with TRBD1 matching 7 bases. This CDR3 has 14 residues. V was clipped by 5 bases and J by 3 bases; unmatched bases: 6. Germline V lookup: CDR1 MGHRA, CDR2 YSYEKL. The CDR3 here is CASSTRTGHTEAFF. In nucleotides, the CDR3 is TGCGCCAGCAGCACGCGGACAGGACACACTGAAGCTTTCTTT.

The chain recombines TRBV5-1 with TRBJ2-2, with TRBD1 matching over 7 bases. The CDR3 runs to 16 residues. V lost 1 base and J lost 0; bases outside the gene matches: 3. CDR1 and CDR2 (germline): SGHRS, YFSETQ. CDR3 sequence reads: CASSLSGTANTGELFF. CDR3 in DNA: TGCGCCAGCAGCTTGTCCGGGACAGCGAACACCGGGGAGCTGTTTTTT.

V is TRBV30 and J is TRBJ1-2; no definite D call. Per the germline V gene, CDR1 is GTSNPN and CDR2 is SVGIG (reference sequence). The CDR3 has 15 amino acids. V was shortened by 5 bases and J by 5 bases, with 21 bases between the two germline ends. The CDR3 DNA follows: TGTGCCTGGGTTGTCCTAACGACGCCAGCTTATGGCTACACCTTC. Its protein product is CAWVVLTTPAYGYTF.

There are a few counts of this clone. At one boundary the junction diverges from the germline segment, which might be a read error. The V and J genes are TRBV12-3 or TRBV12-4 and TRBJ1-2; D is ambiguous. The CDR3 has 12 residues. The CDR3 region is CASRSFSTGLAF. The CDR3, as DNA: TGTGCCAGCAGATCCTTCAGCACGGGTTTGGCCTTC.

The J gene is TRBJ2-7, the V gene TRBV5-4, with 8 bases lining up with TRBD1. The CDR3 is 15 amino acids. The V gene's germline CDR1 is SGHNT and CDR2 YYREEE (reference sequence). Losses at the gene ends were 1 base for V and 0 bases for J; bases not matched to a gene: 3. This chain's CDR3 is CASSLSGQVSYEQYF. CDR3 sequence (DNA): TGTGCCAGCAGCTTGTCGGGACAGGTCTCCTACGAGCAGTACTTC.

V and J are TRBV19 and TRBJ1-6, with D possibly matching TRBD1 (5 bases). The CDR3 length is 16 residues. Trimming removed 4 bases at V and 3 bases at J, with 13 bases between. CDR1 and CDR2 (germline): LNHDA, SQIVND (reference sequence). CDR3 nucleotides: TGTGCCAGTAGTAAAACGCGACAGAACTATAATTCACCCCTCCACTTT. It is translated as CASSKTRQNYNSPLHF.

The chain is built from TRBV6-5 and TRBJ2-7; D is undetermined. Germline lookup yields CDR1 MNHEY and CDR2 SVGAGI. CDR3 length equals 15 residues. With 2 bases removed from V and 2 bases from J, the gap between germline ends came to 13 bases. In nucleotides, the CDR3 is TGTGCCAGCAGTTACATGGGGTTGGTCCCCTACGAGCAGTACTTC. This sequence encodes CASSYMGLVPYEQYF.

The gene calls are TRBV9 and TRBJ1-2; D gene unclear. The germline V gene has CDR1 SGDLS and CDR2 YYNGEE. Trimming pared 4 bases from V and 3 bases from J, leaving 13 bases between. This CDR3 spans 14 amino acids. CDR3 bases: TGTGCCAGCAGCCCCCGAGGACGGGACTATGGCTACACCTTC. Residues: CASSPRGRDYGYTF.

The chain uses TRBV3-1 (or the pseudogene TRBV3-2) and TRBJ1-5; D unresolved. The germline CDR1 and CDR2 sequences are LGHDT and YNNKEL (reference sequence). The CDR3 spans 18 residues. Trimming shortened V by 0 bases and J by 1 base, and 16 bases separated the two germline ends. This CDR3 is CASSQEGKRADSNQPQHF. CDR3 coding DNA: TGTGCCAGCAGCCAAGAGGGGAAGCGGGCCGACAGCAATCAGCCCCAGCATTTT.

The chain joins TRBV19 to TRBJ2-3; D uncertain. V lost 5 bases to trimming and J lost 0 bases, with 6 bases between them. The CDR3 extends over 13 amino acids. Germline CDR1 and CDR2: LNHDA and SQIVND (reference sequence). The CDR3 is CASSRSSTDTQYF. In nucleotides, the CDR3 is TGTGCCAGTAGTCGATCTAGCACAGATACGCAGTATTTT.

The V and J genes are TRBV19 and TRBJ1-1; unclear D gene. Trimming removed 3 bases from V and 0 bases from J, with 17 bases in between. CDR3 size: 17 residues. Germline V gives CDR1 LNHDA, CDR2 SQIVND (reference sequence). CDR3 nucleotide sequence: TGTGCCAGTAGTATCGGCAGGAGCCGAAGACTGAACACTGAAGCTTTCTTT. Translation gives CASSIGRSRRLNTEAFF. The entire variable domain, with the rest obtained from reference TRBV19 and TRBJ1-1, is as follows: DGGITQSPKYLFRKEGQNVTLSCEQNLNHDAMYWYRQDPGQGLRLIYYSQIVNDFQKGDIAEGYSVSREKKESFPLTVTSAQKNPTAFYLCASSIGRSRRLNTEAFFGQGTRLTVV.